This T cell receptor (beta chain) was sequenced in a study of T cell responses to AZD1222 COVID-19 vaccine. Study as a whole: The study pooled second doses at about 4 or about 12 weeks. Study-wide points: At baseline, just a handful of AZD1222 recipients tested seropositive. Spike-specific TCR depth and breadth grew after two AZD1222 doses. White British ancestry dominated among donors, who included more females, and clonal diversity was possibly underestimated.

Turning to this clone: Its target is unknown.

Generated by immunoSEQ multiplex PCR, the TCRdb table keeps only in-frame clones and is missing some. The table records about 170,000 clones, 80% to 95% of them present only once. CDR3 length: 18 amino acids. Germline assignment: CDR1 MNHNS and CDR2 SASEGT. The trim removed 4 bases at V and 2 bases at J, leaving 11 bases unmatched. The TCR originated in an adult in good health. This chain uses TRBV6-1 with TRBJ2-2, with TRBD2 matching over 9 bases. Sequencing was performed on peripheral blood, taken on day 0 of AZD1222 vaccination. The CDR3 DNA is TGTGCCAGCAGTGGTTGGCTAGCGGGACGAATAAACACCGGGGAGCTGTTTTTT. This encodes CASSGWLAGRINTGELFF.